One sample yielded the 3 T cell receptor beta chains listed below, sequenced in a study of T cell responses to AZD1222 COVID-19 vaccine. The protocol was immunoSEQ multiplex PCR, while the TCRdb copy is restricted to in-frame clones and leaves out a portion. The data hold under 150,000 clones, with 70% to 90% observed a single time. The source was peripheral blood, collected on day 0 of AZD1222 vaccination. Every receptor here comes from an adult in good health.

Worth noting for this clone: One end of the junction fails to match germline, which may point to a read error. The CDR3 region has the DNA TGTGCCAGCAGGAGGGAGGGGGAGATCCAGTACTTC. This translates into CASRREGEIQYF. The chain employs TRBV27 and TRBJ2-5; perhaps TRBD2 as D (7 bases). Germline V gene sequence: CDR1 MNHEY, CDR2 SMNVEV (reference sequence). The CDR3 is made up of 12 amino acids.

This chain uses TRBV27 with TRBJ2-7, with D uncertain. The CDR3 is 18 amino acids. Per the germline V gene, CDR1 is MNHEY and CDR2 is SMNVEV (reference sequence). V was clipped by 1 base and J by 0 bases, with 19 bases between them. The CDR3 region has the DNA TGTGCCAGCAGTTTATACGGCCCTGGGTACTCGAGCTCCTACGAGCAGTACTTC. Its protein product is CASSLYGPGYSSSYEQYF.

This clone appeared once. The chain joins TRBV2 to TRBJ2-3, with TRBD1 matching 10 bases. Germline CDR1 SNHLY, CDR2 FYNNEI. Trimming removed 8 bases from V and 4 bases from J; junction bases left unmatched: 9. The CDR3 has 15 residues. In nucleotides, the CDR3 is TGTGCCAGCGGGAGACAGGGGGCGACCGCAGATACGCAGTATTTT. It specifies CASGRQGATADTQYF.